This T cell receptor beta chain is drawn from a study of OX40 agonist ivuxolimab in advanced cancers. About the research overall: Patients assigned to dose escalation were diagnosed with hepatocellular carcinoma, melanoma, renal cell or head and neck cancer.

Systemic immunosuppression or a history of autoimmune disease excluded patients. V was shortened by 5 bases and J by 2 bases, with 0 bases between the two germline ends. The CDR3 sequence is 10 residues long. The germline CDR1 and CDR2 sequences are MNHEY and SVGAGI. Assay used: immunoSEQ multiplex PCR; TCRdb lists only in-frame clones, some missing. The profile shows 50,000 to 70,000 clones, 86% of them singletons. The clonotype comes from an adult with an advanced solid tumor such as melanoma, head and neck, liver or kidney cancer. The chain joins TRBV6-5 to TRBJ1-2; D gene unclear. The sample consisted of CD4+ or CD8+ T cells sorted from blood, taken in a trial of the OX40 agonist ivuxolimab. CDR3 amino acids: CASSNYGYTF. CDR3 DNA: TGTGCCAGCAGTAACTATGGCTACACCTTC.